This T cell receptor beta chain comes out of a study of cytomegalovirus exposure and HLA in healthy donors. Repertoires were generated with immunoSEQ multiplex PCR, while TCRdb's copy carries only in-frame clones and drops some. The sample yields fewer than 250,000 clones, roughly 88% seen once. Regarding the study as a whole: Cytomegalovirus association was listed for about 170 TCR beta chains. Reports described diagnosis of cytomegalovirus status by the classifier as highly specific and sensitive.

The donors were members of the validation cohort, which comprised 90 to 150 subjects and was separate from the first cohort of 730 or so subjects. As regards this clone: What it recognizes is unknown.

Source material: PBMCs. This TCR derives from a woman in her thirties in good health and CMV-seropositive.

CDR3 sequence: CASSPTSGDSYEQYF. CDR3 DNA sequence: TGTGCCAGCTCGCCGACTAGCGGGGACTCCTACGAGCAGTACTTC. This rearrangement joins TRBV18 to TRBJ2-7, with 11 bases fitting TRBD2. V shed 6 bases, J shed 0 bases, and the junction held 4 bases outside the gene matches. The CDR3 runs 15 residues. Germline CDR1 KGHSH, CDR2 LQKENI.